Shown below are 29 T cell receptor beta chains from a single sample sequenced in a study of blood T cell repertoires in COVID-19. The assay was immunoSEQ multiplex PCR, and TCRdb's table has in-frame clones only and misses some. Here the sample spans some 220,000 clones, 75% to 85% being singletons. Specimen: peripheral blood. The receptors were gathered from a woman aged 70-85 years with COVID-19, enrolled during active disease.

In the case of this clone: The same CDR3 arises from other DNA sequences in this sample as well. The chain has TRBV5-5 and TRBJ1-6; 8 nucleotides agree with TRBD1. The CDR3 covers 14 residues. Germline V gene lookup returns CDR1 SGHKS and CDR2 YYEKEE (reference sequence). V dropped 0 bases and J dropped 10; count of bases not matched to a gene: 3. This CDR3 is CASSLDRGNSPLHF. The CDR3 nucleotides read TGTGCCAGCAGCTTGGACAGGGGGAACTCACCCCTCCACTTT.

The chain joins TRBV6-5 to TRBJ2-3; TRBD1 agrees at 10 bases. Germline CDR1 MNHEY, CDR2 SVGAGI. The ends lost 5 bases at V and 5 bases at J; junction bases unmatched: 7. The CDR3 consists of 15 residues. DNA for the CDR3: TGTGCCAGCAGTCGGACAGGGGGTTCTAAAGATACGCAGTATTTT. This encodes CASSRTGGSKDTQYF.

The chain joins TRBV28 to TRBJ1-2; D may be TRBD1 (6 bases). Germline V gene lookup returns CDR1 MDHEN and CDR2 SYDVKM. V gave up 3 bases and J gave up 4 bases, with 24 bases separating them. The CDR3 is 18 amino acids. The chain's CDR3 is CASSFFGEGDAWGYGYTF. CDR3 in DNA: TGTGCCAGCAGTTTCTTTGGCGAGGGGGACGCTTGGGGCTATGGCTACACCTTC.

This rearrangement joins TRBV6-2 or TRBV6-3 to TRBJ1-5; 7 nucleotides line up with TRBD1. The CDR3 has 14 residues. The germline gives CDR1 MNHEY, CDR2 SVGEGT. V dropped 5 bases and J dropped 3; count of bases not matched to a gene: 4. CDR3 sequence (DNA): TGTGCCAGCAGTCAGACAGGGTACAATCAGCCCCAGCATTTT. It codes for CASSQTGYNQPQHF.

For the CDR3, the DNA is TGTGCCAGCATCGTAGGTAGCGGGAGGGGCGGTGAGCAGTTCTTC. This encodes CASIVGSGRGGEQFF. V is TRBV11-2 and J is TRBJ2-1; 11 bases are a match to TRBD2. V gave up 7 bases and J gave up 9 bases; unmatched junction bases: 11. Per the germline V gene, CDR1 is SGHAT and CDR2 is FQNNGV. The CDR3 runs to 15 residues.

This clone showed up just once. The V call is TRBV18, the J call TRBJ1-6; D ambiguous. CDR3 length equals 13 residues. CDR1 and CDR2 from the germline V gene are KGHSH and LQKENI. With 3 bases removed from V and 8 bases from J, the gap between germline ends came to 8 bases. CDR3 sequence: CASSPNSDSPLHF. CDR3 bases: TGTGCCAGCTCACCTAACAGTGATTCACCCCTCCACTTT. Variable domain in full (rest from reference TRBV18 and TRBJ1-6): NAGVMQNPRHLVRRRGQEARLRCSPMKGHSHVYWYRQLPEEGLKFMVYLQKENIIDESGMPKERFSAEFPKEGPSILRIQQVVRGDSAAYFCASSPNSDSPLHFGNGTRLTVT.

This clone is a singleton in its sample. The chain is built from TRBV18 and TRBJ2-5; 8 bases line up with TRBD2. Losses at the gene ends were 6 bases for V and 3 bases for J; bases not matched to a gene: 3. Germline V lookup: CDR1 KGHSH, CDR2 LQKENI. The CDR3 consists of 13 residues. The CDR3 DNA sequence: TGTGCCAGCTCGAGCGGGAGTAAAGAGACCCAGTACTTC. This encodes CASSSGSKETQYF.

The chain recombines TRBV6-2 or TRBV6-3 with TRBJ2-2, with D possibly TRBD2 on 6 matching bases. Trimming pared 5 bases from V and 4 bases from J, leaving 23 bases between. Per germline, CDR1 MNHEY and CDR2 SVGEGT. This CDR3 has 18 residues. The CDR3 loop is CASSRRPFSGRITGELFF. CDR3 DNA: TGTGCCAGCAGTCGCCGTCCCTTTTCCGGGAGAATCACCGGGGAGCTGTTTTTT.

V is TRBV5-4 and J is TRBJ1-2, with a weak D call TRBD1 (6 bases). The CDR3 length is 15 residues. Trimming removed 4 bases from V and 4 bases from J, with 17 bases in between. Germline V lookup: CDR1 SGHNT, CDR2 YYREEE (reference sequence). The CDR3 sequence is CASSAGGQHSYGYTF. Here the CDR3 DNA reads TGTGCCAGCAGCGCGGGCGGACAGCATAGCTATGGCTACACCTTC.

The chain is built from TRBV9 and TRBJ2-7; TRBD2 matches at 9 bases. CDR1 is SGDLS, CDR2 YYNGEE, per germline. With 3 bases clipped from V and 7 bases from J, the junction kept 8 bases outside the gene matches. This CDR3 region has 14 residues. CDR3 sequence reads: CASSGGTSYQEQYF. The CDR3 DNA reads as TGTGCCAGCAGCGGGGGGACTAGCTACCAGGAGCAGTACTTC. Variable domain in full (rest from reference TRBV9 and TRBJ2-7): DSGVTQTPKHLITATGQRVTLRCSPRSGDLSVYWYQQSLDQGLQFLIQYYNGEERAKGNILERFSAQQFPDLHSELNLSSLELGDSALYFCASSGGTSYQEQYFGPGTRLTVT.

This rearrangement joins TRBV28 to TRBJ1-1; the D gene is possibly TRBD1 (5 bases). Germline loops: CDR1 MDHEN, CDR2 SYDVKM. V shed 4 bases and J shed 3 bases, with 6 bases lying between them. This CDR3 has 12 amino acids. CDR3 sequence reads: CASSSGDTEAFF. In nucleotides, the CDR3 is TGTGCCAGCAGTTCGGGGGACACTGAAGCTTTCTTT.

This chain connects TRBV18 to TRBJ2-3; no firm D call. The CDR3 has 12 residues. Trimming removed 3 bases from V and 2 bases from J, with 3 bases in between. Germline V gene lookup returns CDR1 KGHSH and CDR2 LQKENI. CDR3 amino acids: CASSPSTDTQYF. The CDR3 DNA follows: TGTGCCAGCTCACCCTCCACAGATACGCAGTATTTT.

This clone was observed a single time. J is TRBJ2-5 and V is TRBV5-4; 7 bases fit TRBD2. Germline V CDR1 and CDR2: SGHNT, YYREEE (reference sequence). Trimming removed 3 bases from V and 4 bases from J; junction bases left unmatched: 12. The CDR3 is 16 amino acids. CDR3 DNA: TGTGCCAGCAGCTCGGGGGGAGGGCTCGCCGCAGAGACCCAGTACTTC. Its translation is CASSSGGGLAAETQYF.

The genes are TRBV28 and TRBJ2-1; 8 bases agree with TRBD2. Trimming at V came to 2 bases and at J to 1 base, leaving 1 base not matched to a gene. Germline assignment: CDR1 MDHEN and CDR2 SYDVKM. The CDR3 consists of 15 residues. The CDR3 bases are TGTGCCAGCAGTTTAGGCGGGAGGTCCTACAATGAGCAGTTCTTC. Protein: CASSLGGRSYNEQFF.

The chain has TRBV6-2 or TRBV6-3 and TRBJ2-7, with 10 bases that match TRBD1. The junction had 2 bases not matched to a gene; V was cut back by 2 bases and J by 4 bases. The germline V gene has CDR1 MNHEY and CDR2 SVGEGT. The CDR3 covers 14 residues. The CDR3 DNA reads as TGTGCCAGCAGTTACAGGGACAGGGGTTACGAGCAGTACTTC. It encodes CASSYRDRGYEQYF.

The chain links TRBV24-1 to TRBJ2-3; 13 nucleotides agree with TRBD2. CDR3 length: 20 residues. Germline V gene data show CDR1 as KGHDR and CDR2 as SFDVKD. Losses at the gene ends were 3 bases for V and 3 bases for J; bases not matched to a gene: 14. Here the CDR3 reads CATSDRTSGSGFIGTDTQYF. CDR3 nucleotide sequence: TGTGCCACCAGTGATCGGACTAGCGGGAGTGGTTTTATAGGGACAGATACGCAGTATTTT.

This rearrangement joins TRBV9 to TRBJ1-5, with 10 bases that match TRBD1. With V trimmed by 3 bases and J by 5 bases, 5 bases remained unmatched. The germline gives CDR1 SGDLS, CDR2 YYNGEE. There are 15 residues in the CDR3. CDR3 amino acids: CASSAGQGGHQPQHF. CDR3 in DNA: TGTGCCAGCAGCGCCGGACAGGGGGGACATCAGCCCCAGCATTTT.

CDR3 bases: TGTGCCACCAGTGACCAGACTAGCGCGCAAGGTCCATATACGCAGTATTTT. Protein sequence: CATSDQTSAQGPYTQYF. The chain recombines TRBV24-1 with TRBJ2-3; 8 bases match TRBD2. The V gene's germline CDR1 is KGHDR and CDR2 SFDVKD. CDR3 size: 17 residues. After removal of 4 bases from V and 7 bases from J, the junction contained 15 bases not matched to a gene.

The chain recombines TRBV19 with TRBJ2-5; D perhaps matches TRBD2 (6 bases). Trimming left V 5 bases short and J 4 bases short, with 11 bases between. Looked up from germline, CDR1 is LNHDA and CDR2 is SQIVND (reference sequence). CDR3 size: 13 residues. The CDR3 region is CASSWDFAETQYF. CDR3 sequence (DNA): TGTGCCAGTAGTTGGGACTTCGCAGAGACCCAGTACTTC.

The chain is built from TRBV12-5 and TRBJ2-7; TRBD1 matches 7 bases. J gave up 2 bases and V 1 base, and 8 bases lay outside the gene matches. The CDR3 is 16 amino acids. CDR1 and CDR2 from the germline V gene are LGHNT and FRNRAP. CDR3 region: CASGLALGTVTYEQYF. DNA of the CDR3: TGTGCTAGTGGTTTGGCACTCGGGACAGTTACCTACGAGCAGTACTTC.

This clone was detected only a few times. This chain uses TRBV2 with TRBJ2-5, with TRBD2 as a possible D gene (6 bases). V lost 3 bases, J lost 6 bases, and 14 bases lay in between. CDR1 is SNHLY, CDR2 FYNNEI, per germline. The length of the CDR3 is 14 residues. The CDR3, as DNA: TGTGCCAGCAGTGAGTCGGGGGAATTAAAGACCCAGTACTTC. Translating gives CASSESGELKTQYF.

In regard to this clone: This sample also contains other DNA sequences that code for the same CDR3. The chain combines TRBV28 with TRBJ1-3; weak D call: TRBD1 (5 bases). The CDR3 extends over 13 amino acids. The germline gives CDR1 MDHEN, CDR2 SYDVKM. Deletions cut 5 bases from V and 4 bases from J, with 9 bases between. CDR3 sequence (DNA): TGTGCCAGCAGTCTCAGACAGGGAAACACCATATATTTT. Protein: CASSLRQGNTIYF.

The V gene is TRBV2, the J gene TRBJ1-2; a possible D gene is TRBD1 (6 bases). Trimming removed 5 bases at V and 0 bases at J, with 10 bases between. The CDR3 spans 14 residues. Germline CDR1 SNHLY, CDR2 FYNNEI. CDR3 in DNA: TGTGCCAGCAGTCCCAGGGGATCTAACTATGGCTACACCTTC. This codes for CASSPRGSNYGYTF.

This rearrangement joins TRBV5-1 to TRBJ2-1; D possibly corresponds to TRBD1 (5 bases). Trimming removed 6 bases at V and 5 bases at J, with 12 bases between. Germline V gene data show CDR1 as SGHRS and CDR2 as YFSETQ. The CDR3 has 13 residues. The CDR3: CASTIGQDNEQFF. CDR3 sequence (DNA): TGCGCCAGCACTATCGGACAAGACAATGAGCAGTTCTTC.

The chain recombines TRBV5-4 with TRBJ1-5, with D possibly being TRBD1 (6 bases). The ends were cut back, 4 bases at V and 6 bases at J, with 14 bases in the middle. Germline lookup yields CDR1 SGHNT and CDR2 YYREEE (reference sequence). The CDR3 totals 14 residues. The CDR3 here is CASSREGVAQPQHF. DNA of the CDR3: TGTGCCAGCAGCCGGGAGGGGGTGGCTCAGCCCCAGCATTTT.

V usage is TRBV7-9 and J usage is TRBJ2-7; 10 bases map to TRBD2. The CDR3 has 13 amino acids. The germline V gene encodes CDR1 SEHNR and CDR2 FQNEAQ (reference sequence). Trimming removed 8 bases from V and 2 bases from J; junction bases left unmatched: 3. The CDR3 bases are TGTGCCAGCGGGCTAGCGGGAGCCTACGAGCAGTACTTC. Protein product: CASGLAGAYEQYF.

The rearrangement links TRBV28 to TRBJ2-7; 7 bases line up with TRBD2. The CDR3 runs to 15 residues. The J segment lost 2 bases and the V segment lost 5 bases, leaving 9 bases of the junction unmatched. Germline V gene sequence: CDR1 MDHEN, CDR2 SYDVKM. CDR3 amino acids: CASSPSSGGAYEQYF. The CDR3 DNA is TGTGCCAGCAGTCCTTCGTCGGGGGGTGCCTACGAGCAGTACTTC.

This sequence joins TRBV19 and TRBJ2-1, with D unresolved. The germline gives CDR1 LNHDA, CDR2 SQIVND (reference sequence). V was pared by 4 bases and J by 4 bases, with 14 bases between. The CDR3 runs 15 residues. The CDR3, as DNA: TGTGCCAGTAGTAAAGTGGGCACCCGTTACAATGAGCAGTTCTTC. Translating gives CASSKVGTRYNEQFF.

The rearrangement joins TRBV27 to TRBJ2-7; 8 bases line up with TRBD1. The V gene's germline CDR1 is MNHEY and CDR2 SMNVEV (reference sequence). The CDR3 runs to 15 residues. V shed 6 bases, J shed 2 bases, and the junction held 9 bases outside the gene matches. CDR3 sequence (DNA): TGTGCCAGCAGCCGTACAGCAGGGGGCACCTACGAGCAGTACTTC. Translating it yields CASSRTAGGTYEQYF.